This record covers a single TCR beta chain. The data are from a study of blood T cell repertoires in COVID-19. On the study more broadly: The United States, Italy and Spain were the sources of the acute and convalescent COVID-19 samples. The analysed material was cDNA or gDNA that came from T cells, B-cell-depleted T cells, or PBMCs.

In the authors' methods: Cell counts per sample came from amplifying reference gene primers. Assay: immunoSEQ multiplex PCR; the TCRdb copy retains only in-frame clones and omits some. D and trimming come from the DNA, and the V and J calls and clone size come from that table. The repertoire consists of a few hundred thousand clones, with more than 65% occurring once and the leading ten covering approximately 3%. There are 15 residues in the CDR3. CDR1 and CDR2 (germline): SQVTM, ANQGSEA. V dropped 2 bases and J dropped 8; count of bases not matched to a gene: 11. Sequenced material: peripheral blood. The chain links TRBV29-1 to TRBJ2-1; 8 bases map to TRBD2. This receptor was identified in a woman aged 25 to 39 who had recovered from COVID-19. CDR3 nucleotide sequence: TGCAGCGTTGAATTACCGGGACTAGTCTTCGATGAGCAGTTCTTC. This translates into CSVELPGLVFDEQFF.